Below, 16 T cell receptor beta chains from the same sample are listed, as sequenced in a study of T cells in Graves' hyperthyroidism and ophthalmopathy. The investigators amplified TCR beta CDR3 regions from RNA transcripts. The study used the HTBI primer set for a first-round RT-PCR of the TCR CDR3. Using its own MiXCR run on the multiplex PCR reads, TCRdb lists one record per CDR3 protein. The repertoire includes about 640,000 distinct CDR3 sequences, less than 25% of them detected once, and around a third sits in the top ten. The sample taken for sequencing was blood. These receptors were obtained from a man in his thirties or forties with Graves' ophthalmopathy.

Many counts were recorded for this clonotype. J is TRBJ2-7 and V is TRBV12-3 or TRBV12-4, with D maybe TRBD1 (5 bases). The CDR3 totals 14 residues. The V gene lost 1 base and the J gene lost 1 base, with 8 bases spanning the gap. In DNA form, the CDR3 reads TGTGCCAGCAGTTTAGGACAGACTTCCTACGAGCAGTACTTC. Translated: CASSLGQTSYEQYF.

This clonotype occurred once. CDR3 residues: CASSTKTNQPQHF. The DNA of the CDR3 is TGTGCCAGTAGTACCAAGACGAATCAGCCCCAGCATTTT. The chain carries TRBV19 and TRBJ1-5; D is ambiguous. Germline V gene lookup returns CDR1 LNHDA and CDR2 SQIVND (reference sequence). The V end lost 4 bases, the J end lost 4 bases, and 8 bases lay between the germline ends. CDR3 length: 13 amino acids.

The J gene is TRBJ1-5, the V gene TRBV28; 10 bases are shared with TRBD1. The CDR3 contains 16 residues. Per germline, CDR1 MDHEN and CDR2 SYDVKM. Trimming at V came to 11 bases and at J to 2 bases, leaving 12 bases not matched to a gene. CDR3 sequence: CAADETGGRGNQPQHF. As DNA, the CDR3 is TGTGCCGCCGATGAGACAGGGGGCAGGGGCAATCAGCCCCAGCATTTT. Supplemented by reference TRBV28 and TRBJ1-5, the full variable domain reads DVKVTQSSRYLVKRTGEKVFLECVQDMDHENMFWYRQDPGLGLRLIYFSYDVKMKEKGDIPEGYSVSREKKERFSLILESASTNQTSMYLCAADETGGRGNQPQHFGDGTRLSIL.

The rearrangement joins TRBV7-9 to TRBJ2-7; 8 nucleotides line up with TRBD1. CDR1 is SEHNR and CDR2 is FQNEAQ in the germline V gene (reference sequence). CDR3 length: 15 amino acids. V lost 4 bases and J lost 2; bases outside the gene matches: 7. The CDR3: CASSSTGQGTYEQYF. In DNA form, the CDR3 reads TGTGCCAGCAGCTCCACAGGACAGGGAACCTACGAGCAGTACTTC. Drawing the rest from reference TRBV7-9 and TRBJ2-7, the complete variable domain is DTGVSQNPRHKITKRGQNVTFRCDPISEHNRLYWYRQTLGQGPEFLTYFQNEAQLEKSRLLSDRFSAERPKGSFSTLEIQRTEQGDSAMYLCASSSTGQGTYEQYFGPGTRLTVT.

V usage is TRBV30 and J usage is TRBJ2-2; 7 bases match TRBD1. CDR1 and CDR2 (germline): GTSNPN, SVGIG (reference sequence). Trimming cost V 0 bases and J 3 bases; bases outside gene matches: 4. The CDR3 extends over 15 amino acids. CDR3 loop: CAWSVTGVYTGELFF. CDR3 coding DNA: TGTGCCTGGAGTGTTACAGGGGTGTACACCGGGGAGCTGTTTTTT.

V is TRBV12-3 or TRBV12-4 and J is TRBJ2-1, with D possibly TRBD1 on 6 matching bases. The CDR3 contains 14 residues. V lost 4 bases and J lost 4, with 11 bases in between. CDR3 nucleotide sequence: TGTGCCAGCAGTTCCCCGGGACATTACAATGAGCAGTTCTTC. Amino acid sequence: CASSSPGHYNEQFF.

This clonotype was counted at least ten times. The chain is built from TRBV28 and TRBJ1-1; the match to TRBD1 covers 7 bases. The V and J ends lost 5 bases and 0 bases, in that order; junction bases with no gene match: 6. This CDR3 has 15 residues. The germline gives CDR1 MDHEN, CDR2 SYDVKM. CDR3 DNA: TGTGCCAGCAGTACCCTGGACAGGATGAACACTGAAGCTTTCTTT. This translates into CASSTLDRMNTEAFF.

The V call is TRBV5-4, the J call TRBJ2-5; possibly TRBD2 for D (6 bases). The V and J ends lost 1 base and 3 bases respectively, with 19 bases between them. CDR3 length: 17 residues. Germline CDR1 reads SGHNT; CDR2 reads YYREEE (reference sequence). The CDR3: CASSLWRGTSGEETQYF. In DNA, the CDR3 is TGTGCCAGCAGCTTGTGGAGAGGGACGTCGGGGGAAGAGACCCAGTACTTC.

The V gene is TRBV30, the J gene TRBJ1-1; no definite D call. Trimming took off 4 bases at V and 4 bases at J, with 10 bases between the two ends. The CDR3 sequence is 12 residues long. Per the germline V gene, CDR1 is GTSNPN and CDR2 is SVGIG (reference sequence). In DNA, the CDR3 is TGTGCCTGGACTCCTTCGGGCACTGAAGCTTTCTTT. This codes for CAWTPSGTEAFF.

The chain couples TRBV6-1 to TRBJ2-2; a possible D gene is TRBD1 (6 bases). The CDR3 spans 15 residues. Germline CDR1 reads MNHNS; CDR2 reads SASEGT. Between the trimmed V and J ends, which lost 6 bases and 2 bases, there was a span of 13 bases. CDR3 bases: TGTGCCAGCAGATTTGGACAGATTAACACCGGGGAGCTGTTTTTT. Protein: CASRFGQINTGELFF.

This clonotype was picked up a small number of times. This chain joins TRBV3-1 and TRBJ1-1; weak D call: TRBD1 (6 bases). CDR1 and CDR2 from the germline V gene are LGHDT and YNNKEL (reference sequence). This CDR3 spans 15 amino acids. With 1 base removed from V and 1 base from J, the gap between germline ends came to 10 bases. The DNA for the CDR3 is TGTGCCAGCAGCCAAGGTGACAGGCCGAACACTGAAGCTTTCTTT. It translates to CASSQGDRPNTEAFF.

This chain uses TRBV27 with TRBJ2-5; the match to TRBD1 covers 8 bases. Germline CDR1 is MNHEY and CDR2 is SMNVEV (reference sequence). V was pared by 0 bases and J by 5 bases, with 14 bases of the junction left unmatched. This CDR3 has 18 amino acids. This CDR3 reads CASSLSPGGTAGRETQYF. In nucleotides, the CDR3 is TGTGCCAGCAGTTTATCTCCAGGGGGCACGGCGGGTAGGGAGACCCAGTACTTC.

V usage is TRBV7-9 and J usage is TRBJ2-7, with D possibly TRBD1 on 6 matching bases. This CDR3 is 13 amino acids long. The V gene lost 3 bases and the J gene lost 3 bases, with 9 bases spanning the gap. CDR1 and CDR2 from the germline V gene are SEHNR and FQNEAQ (reference sequence). The DNA for the CDR3 is TGTGCCAGCAGCTTTGAAGGGGGCTACGAGCAGTACTTC. Residues: CASSFEGGYEQYF.

This clonotype was seen more than once but under ten times. The genes are TRBV6-2 or TRBV6-3 and TRBJ2-7; tentative D call: TRBD1 (5 bases). V dropped 6 bases and J dropped 0 bases, with 15 bases sitting between them. The CDR3 runs to 15 residues. Per germline, CDR1 MNHEY and CDR2 SVGEGT. CDR3 sequence: CASRRATDASYEQYF. The CDR3 DNA reads TGTGCCAGCAGACGGGCGACAGACGCCTCCTACGAGCAGTACTTC.

The sample holds many counts of this clonotype. The chain carries TRBV30 and TRBJ1-2; 8 nucleotides line up with TRBD1. Trimming at V came to 5 bases and at J to 3 bases, leaving 5 bases not matched to a gene. The CDR3 extends over 13 amino acids. CDR1 and CDR2 (germline): GTSNPN, SVGIG (reference sequence). The CDR3 coding sequence is TGTGCCTGGGATATGACAGGGGACTATGGCTACACCTTC. It encodes CAWDMTGDYGYTF.

This clonotype was counted between two and nine times. This chain joins TRBV12-3 or TRBV12-4 and TRBJ2-5, with D maybe TRBD1 (5 bases). Trimming stripped 6 bases from V and 5 bases from J, with 16 bases between. This CDR3 has 14 residues. The CDR3, as DNA: TGTGCCAGCAGATCCAGGGCCGGCTTGGAGACCCAGTACTTC. Protein product: CASRSRAGLETQYF.